This T cell receptor (beta chain) appears in the sequencing data of a study of blood T cell repertoires in COVID-19. Looking at the study overall: Material from acute and convalescent COVID-19 was sourced from the United States, Italy and Spain.

Followed over time, Seattle patients had been enrolled while infection was active. Only a few counts were recorded for this clone. The CDR3 has 15 amino acids. Trimming at V came to 5 bases and at J to 6 bases, leaving 8 bases not matched to a gene. Germline V gene lookup returns CDR1 SSHAT and CDR2 FNYEAQ (reference sequence). Clones were read by immunoSEQ multiplex PCR, and TCRdb kept only the in-frame ones, dropping some. The sample lists some 180,000 clones, roughly 77% occurring once. V and J are TRBV7-7 and TRBJ2-7; 12 nucleotides match TRBD2. Sequencing input: peripheral blood. This TCR was sampled from a woman between 35 and 50 years old with COVID-19, enrolled during active disease. CDR3 region: CASSALTSGSGEQYF. The CDR3 region has the DNA TGTGCCAGCAGCGCCCTGACTAGCGGGAGTGGCGAGCAGTACTTC.